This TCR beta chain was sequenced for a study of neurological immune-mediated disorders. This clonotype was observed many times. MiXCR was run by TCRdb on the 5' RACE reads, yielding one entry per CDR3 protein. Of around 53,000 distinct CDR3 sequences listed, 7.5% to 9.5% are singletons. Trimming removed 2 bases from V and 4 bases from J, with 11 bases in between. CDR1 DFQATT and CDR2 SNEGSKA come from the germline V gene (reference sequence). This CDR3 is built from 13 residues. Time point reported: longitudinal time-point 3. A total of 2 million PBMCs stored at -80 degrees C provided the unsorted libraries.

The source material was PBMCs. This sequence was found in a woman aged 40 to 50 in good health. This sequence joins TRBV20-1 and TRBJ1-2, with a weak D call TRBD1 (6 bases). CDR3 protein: CSARTGSGYGYTF. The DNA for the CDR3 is TGCAGTGCTAGAACAGGGAGCGGCTATGGCTACACCTTC.